The next 24 T cell receptor beta chains were all read from a single sample in a study of blood T cell repertoires in COVID-19. Using immunoSEQ multiplex PCR, the repertoire was profiled, and TCRdb retains in-frame clones only, with some absent. The sample shows over 200,000 clones, around 84% of them seen only once. The sequencing sample was made of PBMCs or T cells enriched from blood (not recorded which). These receptors all stem from a man between 18 and 29 years old who had recovered from COVID-19.

The chain couples TRBV20-1 to TRBJ1-2; no clear D. The CDR3 spans 12 residues. Trimming stripped 3 bases from V and 2 bases from J, with 7 bases between. From germline, CDR1 is DFQATT and CDR2 SNEGSKA (reference sequence). In nucleotides, the CDR3 is TGCAGTGCTAGTAATCCGAACTATGGCTACACCTTC. Translated: CSASNPNYGYTF.

There are many counts of this clone. V usage is TRBV15 and J usage is TRBJ2-1; TRBD2 is a possible D gene (5 bases). Germline-derived CDR1 and CDR2 are LNHNV and YYDKDF (reference sequence). Trimming cost V 3 bases and J 6 bases, with 15 bases left between them. The CDR3 has 15 residues. In nucleotides, the CDR3 is TGTGCCACCAGCAGCCCTGAGGGCCATATCAATGAGCAGTTCTTC. This codes for CATSSPEGHINEQFF.

The rearrangement joins TRBV27 to TRBJ1-5; D unresolved. Germline values: CDR1 MNHEY, CDR2 SMNVEV (reference sequence). The CDR3 totals 13 residues. Trimming removed 6 bases from V and 9 bases from J, with 15 bases in between. CDR3 loop: CASSSGRLRPQHF. The CDR3 DNA follows: TGTGCCAGCAGCTCGGGTCGCTTGCGGCCCCAGCATTTT.

The chain employs TRBV6-1 and TRBJ2-7; 10 bases are shared with TRBD2. The CDR3 consists of 20 residues. V lost 2 bases to trimming and J lost 0 bases; unmatched junction nucleotides: 16. Germline CDR1 MNHNS, CDR2 SASEGT. The DNA for the CDR3 is TGTGCCAGCAGTGAATCAGCGGGGGGGGGCCTACCCACTCGCTCCTACGAGCAGTACTTC. This encodes CASSESAGGGLPTRSYEQYF.

This sequence joins TRBV30 and TRBJ1-5; perhaps TRBD1 as D (6 bases). Germline CDR1 and CDR2: GTSNPN and SVGIG (reference sequence). V lost 4 bases, J lost 6 bases, and 19 bases lay in between. This CDR3 has 15 residues. CDR3 region: CAWNPQGANSQPQHF. CDR3 nucleotide sequence: TGTGCCTGGAACCCACAGGGCGCCAATAGTCAGCCCCAGCATTTT. Supplemented by reference TRBV30 and TRBJ1-5, the full variable domain reads SQTIHQWPATLVQPVGSPLSLECTVEGTSNPNLYWYRQAAGRGLQLLFYSVGIGQISSEVPQNLSASRPQDRQFILSSKKLLLSDSGFYLCAWNPQGANSQPQHFGDGTRLSIL.

This clone showed up just once. The gene calls are TRBV2 and TRBJ1-4; D is ambiguous. CDR1 and CDR2 (germline): SNHLY, FYNNEI. The CDR3 contains 15 residues. V shed 8 bases and J shed 0 bases, with 13 bases lying between them. This CDR3 reads CASLKWAATNEKLFF. DNA for the CDR3: TGTGCCAGCCTGAAATGGGCAGCAACTAATGAAAAACTGTTTTTT.

As for this clone: Other DNA sequences in the same sample also yield this CDR3. The chain uses TRBV19 and TRBJ2-3; TRBD2 agrees at 11 bases. The CDR3 runs 15 residues. Germline V gene data show CDR1 as LNHDA and CDR2 as SQIVND (reference sequence). With V trimmed by 3 bases and J by 3 bases, 2 bases remained unmatched. This CDR3 reads CASSIGTSGTDTQYF. CDR3 DNA: TGTGCCAGTAGTATCGGGACTAGCGGAACAGATACGCAGTATTTT.

The genes are TRBV6-1 and TRBJ1-3; D remains ambiguous. Germline V gene lookup returns CDR1 MNHNS and CDR2 SASEGT. CDR3 size: 14 residues. V was clipped by 1 base and J by 4 bases, with 8 bases between them. Here the CDR3 reads CASSEGGSGNTIYF. Here the CDR3 DNA reads TGTGCCAGCAGTGAAGGAGGATCCGGAAACACCATATATTTT.

The chain is built from TRBV10-1 and TRBJ2-7, with D maybe TRBD1 (5 bases). The germline V gene has CDR1 WNHNN and CDR2 SYGVQD (reference sequence). The CDR3 consists of 14 residues. Trimming removed 4 bases at V and 2 bases at J, with 12 bases between. The CDR3 protein is CASSAAGRAYEQYF. The CDR3 nucleotides read TGCGCCAGCAGTGCCGCAGGGCGCGCCTACGAGCAGTACTTC.

This clone was recorded only once. The J gene is TRBJ1-1, the V gene TRBV28; 7 nucleotides agree with TRBD1. Trimming at V came to 6 bases and at J to 1 base, leaving 8 bases not matched to a gene. Germline loops: CDR1 MDHEN, CDR2 SYDVKM. This CDR3 region has 15 residues. CDR3 in amino acids: CASREHRGANTEAFF. The CDR3 bases are TGTGCCAGCAGAGAGCACAGGGGAGCGAACACTGAAGCTTTCTTT.

This chain links TRBV3-1 (or the pseudogene TRBV3-2) with TRBJ2-1; possibly TRBD2 for D (6 bases). The CDR3 length is 17 residues. Trimming left V 0 bases short and J 0 bases short, with 12 bases between. Germline V gene data show CDR1 as LGHDT and CDR2 as YNNKEL (reference sequence). CDR3 sequence: CASSQEGGYSSYNEQFF. Here the CDR3 DNA reads TGTGCCAGCAGCCAAGAAGGAGGGTACAGCTCCTACAATGAGCAGTTCTTC.

The chain carries TRBV5-1 and TRBJ2-7; tentatively, D is TRBD2 (5 bases). CDR1 and CDR2 (germline): SGHRS, YFSETQ. The CDR3 runs 14 residues. Trimming pared 3 bases from V and 2 bases from J, leaving 12 bases between. CDR3 DNA sequence: TGCGCCAGCAGCTCTTCCTACGGGACCTACGAGCAGTACTTC. This gives the protein CASSSSYGTYEQYF.

The CDR3 DNA is TGTGCCTGGAGTGCAGGTTACGAGCAGTACTTC. Translated, it gives CAWSAGYEQYF. The chain has TRBV30 and TRBJ2-7; D not resolved. CDR1 and CDR2 from the germline V gene are GTSNPN and SVGIG (reference sequence). V lost 1 base and J lost 4, with 5 bases in between. CDR3 size: 11 residues.

This clone turned up a few times. CDR3 sequence: CASVGQGFGYTF. As DNA, the CDR3 is TGTGCCAGCGTGGGACAGGGTTTTGGCTACACCTTC. This chain connects TRBV6-5 to TRBJ1-2, with 9 bases identical to TRBD1. Looked up from germline, CDR1 is MNHEY and CDR2 is SVGAGI. This CDR3 spans 12 amino acids. After removal of 8 bases from V and 7 bases from J, the junction contained 5 bases not matched to a gene.

The V call is TRBV30, the J call TRBJ2-5; no firm D call. The germline CDR1 and CDR2 sequences are GTSNPN and SVGIG (reference sequence). This CDR3 region has 14 residues. V was cut by 4 bases and J by 0 bases, with 12 bases left in between. The CDR3 is CAWNLNRYQETQYF. CDR3 bases: TGTGCCTGGAACCTAAATAGATACCAAGAGACCCAGTACTTC.

This clone has just one count. The rearrangement joins TRBV14 to TRBJ1-3, with a possible D match to TRBD1 (6 bases). The CDR3 is 16 residues long. Trimming left V 4 bases short and J 0 bases short, with 13 bases between. The germline gives CDR1 SGHDN, CDR2 FVKESK. The CDR3 loop reads CASSRTAPLSGNTIYF. DNA of the CDR3: TGTGCCAGCAGCCGGACAGCGCCGCTCTCTGGAAACACCATATATTTT.

This clone was seen once. The chain is built from TRBV28 and TRBJ2-5; D remains ambiguous. Germline V lookup: CDR1 MDHEN, CDR2 SYDVKM. V gave up 5 bases and J gave up 3 bases, with 7 bases separating them. The CDR3 contains 12 residues. CDR3 DNA: TGTGCCAGCAGTCGAGGTGAAGAGACCCAGTACTTC. It specifies CASSRGEETQYF.

The J gene is TRBJ2-7, the V gene TRBV6-2 or TRBV6-3; TRBD1 agrees at 7 bases. CDR3 length: 13 residues. V was clipped by 4 bases and J by 6 bases; unmatched bases: 6. The germline V gene encodes CDR1 MNHEY and CDR2 SVGEGT. The CDR3: CASSWWTGPEQYF. The CDR3 DNA is TGTGCCAGCAGTTGGTGGACAGGACCCGAGCAGTACTTC.

This clone appeared a few times. The V gene is TRBV11-2, the J gene TRBJ1-2; possible D gene TRBD1, 6 bases. This CDR3 contains 16 residues. Germline V gene lookup returns CDR1 SGHAT and CDR2 FQNNGV. V was clipped by 6 bases and J by 4 bases, with 21 bases between them. The CDR3 DNA is TGTGCCAGCAGTCCAACTCCCCCCTTAGGGGGCTATGGCTACACCTTC. Translated, it gives CASSPTPPLGGYGYTF.

The chain couples TRBV28 to TRBJ2-7; 9 bases line up with TRBD1. This CDR3 comprises 14 residues. The germline CDR1 and CDR2 sequences are MDHEN and SYDVKM. The V gene end was trimmed by 5 bases and the J gene end by 4 bases; junction bases not matched to a gene: 6. CDR3 amino acids: CASSPNRGPYEQYF. The CDR3 DNA is TGTGCCAGCAGTCCAAACAGGGGGCCTTACGAGCAGTACTTC.

This clone has a single count. The chain employs TRBV7-3 and TRBJ2-1; the D gene is possibly TRBD2 (6 bases). CDR1 is SGHTA, CDR2 FQGTGA, per germline. The V and J ends lost 2 bases and 5 bases respectively, with 16 bases between them. The CDR3 extends over 16 amino acids. The CDR3 region has the DNA TGTGCCAGCAGCTTACTGGTCGGGAGAGGGCACAATGAGCAGTTCTTC. Translation: CASSLLVGRGHNEQFF.

The chain carries TRBV3-1 (or the pseudogene TRBV3-2) and TRBJ1-2; the D is unclear. Germline V CDR1 and CDR2: LGHDT, YNNKEL (reference sequence). The germline V and J ends were trimmed by 2 bases and 6 bases, with 13 bases remaining between them. This CDR3 has 14 residues. CDR3 loop: CASSQRANSDGYTF. Here the CDR3 DNA reads TGTGCCAGCAGCCAAAGAGCCAACAGTGATGGCTACACCTTC.

This chain uses TRBV27 with TRBJ1-2; 7 bases are shared with TRBD1. CDR3 length: 15 residues. Germline CDR1 reads MNHEY; CDR2 reads SMNVEV (reference sequence). Trimming at V came to 5 bases and at J to 4 bases, leaving 10 bases not matched to a gene. In nucleotides, the CDR3 is TGTGCCAGCAGTGTCGCGACAGGGATTGGCTATGGCTACACCTTC. Its translation: CASSVATGIGYGYTF.

The genes are TRBV7-6 and TRBJ1-6; TRBD1 aligns across 9 bases. Germline lookup yields CDR1 SGHVS and CDR2 FNYEAQ. The V and J ends lost 1 base and 4 bases, in that order; junction bases with no gene match: 2. The CDR3 covers 16 residues. Here the CDR3 DNA reads TGTGCCAGCAGCTTAGAAGGACAGGGGTATAATTCACCCCTCCACTTT. Protein: CASSLEGQGYNSPLHF.